These 19 T cell receptor beta chains were all obtained from the same sample, sequenced in a study of monozygotic twins with inflammatory bowel disease. One entry per CDR3 protein, without DNA, is what TCRdb gives after re-calling the 5' RACE reads. Its table lists 150,000 to 200,000 distinct CDR3 sequences. The sequencing sample was made of blood. The receptors come from a human donor with ulcerative colitis or Crohn's disease, or a healthy co-twin of an affected twin (not recorded which).

V gene TRBV5-6 combines with J gene TRBJ1-5; the TCRdb call, TRBD1, lacks DNA for checking. The CDR3 is made up of 14 amino acids. From germline, CDR1 is SGHDT and CDR2 YYEEEE. The CDR3 reads CASSLRTVYQPQHF.

The rearrangement uses TRBV20-1 and TRBJ2-7. CDR1 is DFQATT, CDR2 SNEGSKA, per germline (reference sequence). The CDR3 spans 13 residues. CDR3 residues: CSARGTTSYEQYF.

CDR3 in amino acids: CAMGLAGGDEQFF. The rearrangement joins TRBV10-3 to TRBJ2-1; without DNA, the TCRdb call of TRBD2 cannot be checked. The CDR3 is 13 amino acids. Germline assignment: CDR1 ENHRY and CDR2 SYGVKD.

The chain recombines TRBV9 with TRBJ2-1; TCRdb gives TRBD2 as the D gene, but with no DNA this cannot be confirmed. Germline-derived CDR1 and CDR2 are SGDLS and YYNGEE. The CDR3 is made up of 16 amino acids. The CDR3 is CASSPPGTSSYNEQFF. Looking up the rest from reference TRBV9 and TRBJ2-1 gives the full variable domain: DSGVTQTPKHLITATGQRVTLRCSPRSGDLSVYWYQQSLDQGLQFLIQYYNGEERAKGNILERFSAQQFPDLHSELNLSSLELGDSALYFCASSPPGTSSYNEQFFGPGTRLTVL.

This chain uses TRBV5-1 with TRBJ2-2; TCRdb lists TRBD1, though no DNA is available to test this call. The CDR3 loop spans 13 amino acids. Germline V gene sequence: CDR1 SGHRS, CDR2 YFSETQ. The CDR3 region is CASRSQGTGELFF.

The gene calls are TRBV7-9 and TRBJ2-7; TCRdb proposes TRBD2, but this gene call is untestable without DNA. This CDR3 region has 15 residues. CDR1 SEHNR and CDR2 FQNEAQ come from the germline V gene (reference sequence). The CDR3 here is CASSPFEGPLRKQYF.

The rearrangement links TRBV20-1 to TRBJ1-6; TCRdb calls TRBD1, which cannot be checked without DNA. This CDR3 spans 13 amino acids. The V gene's germline CDR1 is DFQATT and CDR2 SNEGSKA (reference sequence). The CDR3 loop is CSARGQGNSPLHF.

J is TRBJ2-3 and V is TRBV5-1; TCRdb reports TRBD2, a call that lacks DNA to check it against. Germline CDR1 and CDR2: SGHRS and YFSETQ. The CDR3 has 14 residues. CDR3 sequence reads: CASREGDYTDTQYF.

The gene calls are TRBV5-4 and TRBJ2-7. Germline assignment: CDR1 SGHNT and CDR2 YYREEE (reference sequence). The CDR3 covers 12 residues. Here the CDR3 reads CASSLSPYEQYF.

The chain has TRBV11-2 and TRBJ2-3; TCRdb outputs TRBD2, but without DNA this stays unchecked. CDR3 length: 18 amino acids. Germline V gene sequence: CDR1 SGHAT, CDR2 FQNNGV. CDR3 in amino acids: CASRQSPIGGRATDTQYF.

The chain uses TRBV7-6 and TRBJ1-5; TCRdb gives TRBD1 as the D gene, but with no DNA this cannot be confirmed. Germline assignment: CDR1 SGHVS and CDR2 FNYEAQ. The CDR3 has 15 residues. The CDR3 here is CASSPNRGDNQPQHF.

The J gene is TRBJ2-6, the V gene TRBV28. The germline V gene has CDR1 MDHEN and CDR2 SYDVKM. CDR3 size: 13 residues. The CDR3 loop reads CASRISGANVLTF.

This sequence joins TRBV5-4 and TRBJ2-2; with no DNA, the TCRdb D assignment of TRBD1 cannot be verified. Germline V gene lookup returns CDR1 SGHNT and CDR2 YYREEE (reference sequence). CDR3 length: 16 residues. The CDR3 sequence is CASSSFGQGLTGELFF.

The chain carries TRBV5-6 and TRBJ2-5; TCRdb picks TRBD1, but there is no DNA to check that call. The CDR3 loop spans 16 amino acids. Germline CDR1 reads SGHDT; CDR2 reads YYEEEE. The CDR3 reads CASSSHRDRVGETQYF.

The chain has TRBV2 and TRBJ2-5; TCRdb selects TRBD2, and the lack of DNA leaves this call unchecked. CDR3 length equals 16 residues. CDR1 is SNHLY, CDR2 FYNNEI, per germline. The CDR3 here is CASSEGVAGGRETQYF.

The chain is built from TRBV19 and TRBJ2-2. The germline V gene encodes CDR1 LNHDA and CDR2 SQIVND (reference sequence). This CDR3 is built from 15 residues. CDR3 residues: CASSKRHGGTGELFF.

The chain employs TRBV3-1 and TRBJ2-1; the D gene TCRdb calls, TRBD2, cannot be checked with no DNA. Germline V gene data show CDR1 as LGHDT and CDR2 as YNNKEL (reference sequence). The length of the CDR3 is 14 residues. Here the CDR3 reads CASSEPRLHNEQFF.

The gene calls are TRBV9 and TRBJ2-1. This CDR3 spans 15 amino acids. Germline assignment: CDR1 SGDLS and CDR2 YYNGEE. CDR3 residues: CASSVDWVSYNEQFF. Using reference TRBV9 and TRBJ2-1 for the parts outside the CDR3, the full variable domain is DSGVTQTPKHLITATGQRVTLRCSPRSGDLSVYWYQQSLDQGLQFLIQYYNGEERAKGNILERFSAQQFPDLHSELNLSSLELGDSALYFCASSVDWVSYNEQFFGPGTRLTVL.

The chain combines TRBV20-1 with TRBJ1-1; TCRdb calls TRBD1, which cannot be checked without DNA. This CDR3 is 13 amino acids long. Germline lookup yields CDR1 DFQATT and CDR2 SNEGSKA (reference sequence). CDR3 sequence: CSARATVNTEAFF.